One T cell receptor (beta chain) is described in this entry. This specimen comes from a study of shared clonotypes between healthy human individuals. About the study: With ages of 18 to 49, the donors were a couple of women and three men. CD8 memory received one plate per donor, CD8 naive two, CD4 memory three and CD4 naive three.

In the source study's methods: Filtering differed for immunoSEQ, which gave only junction sequences without quality scores. Some clones are missing from TCRdb's copy, which holds only in-frame ones; the method was immunoSEQ multiplex PCR. V and J calls and clone size are those listed in that table; D and trimming were worked out from the DNA. The repertoire holds about 2.4 million clones, 93% seen once, with about 0.34% in the top ten. Per the germline V gene, CDR1 is ENHRY and CDR2 is SYGVKD. The CDR3 consists of 15 residues. V lost 5 bases and J lost 2, with 15 bases in between. The V and J genes are TRBV10-3 and TRBJ2-5; unclear D gene. The sequencing input was naive CD4+ T cells from PBMCs. Subset defined: CD45RA+ positively selected. This sequence originates from a man aged 18 to 30 in good health. Some clones in this sample may be carry-over from other donors' samples. CDR3 sequence: CAISFTNLTQETQYF. The CDR3 nucleotides read TGTGCCATCAGTTTTACCAACCTAACTCAAGAGACCCAGTACTTC.